These 21 T cell receptor beta chains originate from one sample sequenced in a study of shared clonotypes between healthy human individuals. Sequencing used immunoSEQ multiplex PCR; TCRdb keeps in-frame clones, though not all of them. The table shows some 1,600,000 clones, with 95% to 99% occurring only once. The sequencing input was naive CD4+ T cells sorted from blood. Subset given: CD45RA+ positively selected. Source of these receptors: a man aged 25-40 years in good health.

The genes are TRBV11-2 and TRBJ2-2; D not resolved. Germline loops: CDR1 SGHAT, CDR2 FQNNGV. The V gene lost 2 bases and the J gene lost 6 bases, with 10 bases spanning the gap. The CDR3 runs to 14 residues. The CDR3 loop is CASSLFESSGELFF. Here the CDR3 DNA reads TGTGCCAGCAGCTTATTTGAGTCATCCGGGGAGCTGTTTTTT. The complete variable domain, with remaining parts taken from reference TRBV11-2 and TRBJ2-2, reads EAGVAQSPRYKIIEKRQSVAFWCNPISGHATLYWYQQILGQGPKLLIQFQNNGVVDDSQLPKDRFSAERLKGVDSTLKIQPAKLEDSAVYLCASSLFESSGELFFGEGSRLTVL.

This clone was recorded only once. CDR3: CASSPTGQGLASSYEQYF. The CDR3 DNA sequence: TGTGCCAGCAGCCCGACGGGACAGGGCTTAGCGAGCTCCTACGAGCAGTACTTC. The chain recombines TRBV5-6 with TRBJ2-7, with 9 bases matching TRBD1. Per germline, CDR1 SGHDT and CDR2 YYEEEE. V dropped 4 bases and J dropped 0; count of bases not matched to a gene: 14. This CDR3 region has 18 residues.

The V gene is TRBV2, the J gene TRBJ1-3; D is unresolved. CDR3 length: 15 residues. CDR1 and CDR2 from the germline V gene are SNHLY and FYNNEI. Trimming shortened V by 10 bases and J by 0 bases, and 16 bases separated the two germline ends. In nucleotides, the CDR3 is TGTGCCATCTCCTGGCAGACAAGCTCTGGAAACACCATATATTTT. Amino acids: CAISWQTSSGNTIYF.

The V gene is TRBV28, the J gene TRBJ2-7; a possible D gene is TRBD2 (5 bases). From germline, CDR1 is MDHEN and CDR2 SYDVKM. Trimming removed 3 bases from V and 3 bases from J, with 12 bases in between. This CDR3 has 14 residues. Written as DNA, the CDR3 is TGTGCCAGCAGTTTTCTGCCAGGACTCTACGAGCAGTACTTC. Amino acids: CASSFLPGLYEQYF. Based on the CDR3 plus reference TRBV28 and TRBJ2-7, the full variable domain is DVKVTQSSRYLVKRTGEKVFLECVQDMDHENMFWYRQDPGLGLRLIYFSYDVKMKEKGDIPEGYSVSREKKERFSLILESASTNQTSMYLCASSFLPGLYEQYFGPGTRLTVT.

The J gene is TRBJ2-7, the V gene TRBV7-6, with D uncertain. From germline, CDR1 is SGHVS and CDR2 FNYEAQ. The CDR3 has 13 residues. Trimming took off 2 bases at V and 6 bases at J, with 11 bases between the two ends. CDR3 loop: CASSLSHGFEQYF. CDR3 DNA sequence: TGTGCCAGCAGCTTATCTCATGGGTTCGAGCAGTACTTC.

This clone was seen only once. V gene TRBV19 combines with J gene TRBJ1-4; D may be TRBD1 (5 bases). Germline values: CDR1 LNHDA, CDR2 SQIVND (reference sequence). The CDR3 contains 13 residues. Trimming pared 9 bases from V and 8 bases from J, leaving 16 bases between. The CDR3 DNA reads as TGTGCCAGCGTCCGGGGGATGGGGGAAAAACTGTTTTTT. It specifies CASVRGMGEKLFF.

V usage is TRBV15 and J usage is TRBJ1-4; 7 bases agree with TRBD1. This CDR3 has 15 residues. Germline-derived CDR1 and CDR2 are LNHNV and YYDKDF (reference sequence). J gave up 6 bases and V 0 bases, and 4 bases lay outside the gene matches. Written as DNA, the CDR3 is TGTGCCACCAGCAGAGATGGGGACAGATATGAAAAACTGTTTTTT. Protein product: CATSRDGDRYEKLFF.

The V call is TRBV4-1, the J call TRBJ1-5, with D hard to call. This CDR3 has 16 amino acids. Deletions cut 0 bases from V and 0 bases from J, with 9 bases between. Germline CDR1 reads MGHRA; CDR2 reads YSYEKL. The CDR3 DNA is TGCGCCAGCAGCCAAGATTTAAGTGTTAGCAATCAGCCCCAGCATTTT. Translating it yields CASSQDLSVSNQPQHF.

The J gene is TRBJ1-1, the V gene TRBV28; 8 bases map to TRBD1. V shed 1 base and J 4 bases; nucleotides not matched to a gene: 5. The CDR3 has 15 residues. Per the germline V gene, CDR1 is MDHEN and CDR2 is SYDVKM. DNA for the CDR3: TGTGCCAGCAGTTTATCCCAGGGGGCGCGCACTGAAGCTTTCTTT. Its protein product is CASSLSQGARTEAFF. Full variable domain (remainder filled in from reference TRBV28 and TRBJ1-1): DVKVTQSSRYLVKRTGEKVFLECVQDMDHENMFWYRQDPGLGLRLIYFSYDVKMKEKGDIPEGYSVSREKKERFSLILESASTNQTSMYLCASSLSQGARTEAFFGQGTRLTVV.

The CDR3 loop is CASSQNLGLAGADSRYNEQFF. CDR3 coding DNA: TGTGCCAGCAGCCAAAACCTGGGACTAGCGGGAGCGGACTCAAGGTACAATGAGCAGTTCTTC. This rearrangement joins TRBV14 to TRBJ2-1; 14 bases line up with TRBD2. CDR1 and CDR2 from the germline V gene are SGHDN and FVKESK. The CDR3 sequence is 21 residues long. Unmatched junction bases numbered 16, after V lost 2 bases and J lost 4 bases.

This chain uses TRBV2 with TRBJ2-1; D may correspond to TRBD1 or TRBD2 (5 bases each). The CDR3 is made up of 14 amino acids. From germline, CDR1 is SNHLY and CDR2 FYNNEI. Trimming took off 6 bases at V and 0 bases at J, with 9 bases between the two ends. CDR3 in amino acids: CASRGTSSYNEQFF. In DNA form, the CDR3 reads TGTGCCAGCAGGGGGACGAGCTCCTACAATGAGCAGTTCTTC.

On this clone itself: Additional DNA sequences in this sample encode the identical CDR3. This chain uses TRBV15 with TRBJ2-7; TRBD1 or TRBD2 may be the D gene (5 bases each). This CDR3 comprises 15 residues. V shed 1 base and J shed 0 bases, with 10 bases lying between them. Germline V gives CDR1 LNHNV, CDR2 YYDKDF (reference sequence). CDR3 sequence reads: CATSRGPGSSYEQYF. As DNA, the CDR3 is TGTGCCACCAGCAGAGGGCCAGGGAGCTCCTACGAGCAGTACTTC.

The chain recombines TRBV4-2 with TRBJ2-5, with unresolved D. Trimming removed 0 bases at V and 7 bases at J, with 9 bases between. Germline lookup yields CDR1 LGHNA and CDR2 YNFKEQ. The CDR3 consists of 13 residues. CDR3 amino acids: CASSQEVAGTQYF. CDR3 in DNA: TGTGCCAGCAGCCAAGAGGTTGCCGGGACCCAGTACTTC.

The rearrangement uses TRBV6-1 and TRBJ2-5; D gene uncertain. Looked up from germline, CDR1 is MNHNS and CDR2 is SASEGT. The CDR3 sequence is 13 residues long. Trimming pared 5 bases from V and 2 bases from J, leaving 9 bases between. CDR3 nucleotides: TGTGCCAGCAGTCCAGTGGGGCAAGAGACCCAGTACTTC. As protein: CASSPVGQETQYF.

The J gene is TRBJ2-1, the V gene TRBV6-5; perhaps TRBD1 as D (5 bases). The length of the CDR3 is 15 residues. Trimming removed 4 bases at V and 9 bases at J, with 19 bases between. Germline V gives CDR1 MNHEY, CDR2 SVGAGI. The CDR3 loop is CASSFSGLKDSEQFF. As DNA, the CDR3 is TGTGCCAGCAGTTTCTCTGGCCTAAAAGACAGTGAGCAGTTCTTC.

DNA for the CDR3: TGTGCCAGCAGTGTTGGGCGGGTGAGCACAGATACGCAGTATTTT. It translates to CASSVGRVSTDTQYF. V and J are TRBV2 and TRBJ2-3; a weak D match, TRBD2 (5 bases). Germline V gene data show CDR1 as SNHLY and CDR2 as FYNNEI. With 4 bases removed from V and 0 bases from J, the gap between germline ends came to 11 bases. The CDR3 runs 15 residues.

This clone showed up just once. The rearrangement joins TRBV11-2 to TRBJ1-2; the match to TRBD1 covers 11 bases. V was clipped by 1 base and J by 0 bases; unmatched bases: 4. This CDR3 has 17 residues. Germline lookup yields CDR1 SGHAT and CDR2 FQNNGV. CDR3 sequence reads: CASSLVDRGLANYGYTF. As DNA, the CDR3 is TGTGCCAGCAGCTTAGTGGACAGGGGGCTCGCTAACTATGGCTACACCTTC. Combining the CDR3 with reference TRBV11-2 and TRBJ1-2 gives the whole variable domain EAGVAQSPRYKIIEKRQSVAFWCNPISGHATLYWYQQILGQGPKLLIQFQNNGVVDDSQLPKDRFSAERLKGVDSTLKIQPAKLEDSAVYLCASSLVDRGLANYGYTFGSGTRLTVV.

The chain is built from TRBV10-3 and TRBJ1-4; no clear D. Germline values: CDR1 ENHRY, CDR2 SYGVKD. Trimming stripped 8 bases from V and 5 bases from J, with 12 bases between. The CDR3 runs to 13 residues. CDR3 residues: CAISGVANEKLFF. The CDR3 nucleotides are TGTGCCATCTCCGGGGTTGCGAATGAAAAACTGTTTTTT.

The chain uses TRBV10-1 and TRBJ2-3, with no clear D. The length of the CDR3 is 16 residues. With 0 bases removed from V and 0 bases from J, the gap between germline ends came to 10 bases. Germline CDR1 is WNHNN and CDR2 is SYGVQD (reference sequence). The CDR3 sequence is CASSESGRFSTDTQYF. Written as DNA, the CDR3 is TGCGCCAGCAGTGAGTCGGGCCGGTTTAGCACAGATACGCAGTATTTT.

The genes are TRBV9 and TRBJ1-1; D is undetermined. The CDR3 is 14 amino acids. V lost 2 bases and J lost 0, with 8 bases in between. Germline CDR1 and CDR2: SGDLS and YYNGEE. CDR3 in DNA: TGTGCCAGCAGCGTCCAGGCGGTGAACACTGAAGCTTTCTTT. Translating it yields CASSVQAVNTEAFF.

V gene TRBV10-1 combines with J gene TRBJ2-1; no clear D gene. The CDR3 extends over 15 amino acids. V lost 1 base to trimming and J lost 1 base, with 8 bases between them. Germline values: CDR1 WNHNN, CDR2 SYGVQD (reference sequence). The CDR3 region is CASSEWLGSYNEQFF. The CDR3 coding sequence is TGCGCCAGCAGTGAGTGGTTAGGGTCCTACAATGAGCAGTTCTTC.